This T cell receptor (beta chain) is drawn from a study of blood T cell repertoires in COVID-19. In the study overall: T cells, B-cell-depleted T cells, or PBMCs supplied cDNA or gDNA.

The V end lost 6 bases, the J end lost 9 bases, and 9 bases lay between the germline ends. Looked up from germline, CDR1 is MNHEY and CDR2 is SVGAGI. This CDR3 is built from 11 residues. Original analysis: Reference gene primer amplification yielded estimated nucleated cell counts. Only in-frame clones appear in the TCRdb table, and some are missing; sequencing was by immunoSEQ multiplex PCR. V, J and clone size are taken as reported in that table, and D and trimming were inferred from the DNA itself. The table lists tens of thousands of clones, about 86% of them singletons. Sequenced material: peripheral blood. The receptor was derived from a human donor in a cohort sampled during active COVID-19. The chain combines TRBV6-5 with TRBJ2-1; possibly TRBD2 for D (6 bases). In nucleotides, the CDR3 is TGTGCCAGCAGGAGGGGAGGTGAGCAGTTCTTC. It codes for CASRRGGEQFF.